This is a list of T cell receptor beta chains from one sample in a study of a mutant IDH1 vaccine in newly diagnosed glioma. This table comes from immunoSEQ multiplex PCR, and its TCRdb copy is limited to in-frame clones, with some not included. The table lists about 38,000 clones, about 78% of them singletons. The material was PBMCs, obtained from a glioma patient treated with radiotherapy, temozolomide or both. These receptors were taken from a man in his forties or fifties with glioma. Some clones in this sample may be carry-over from other donors' samples. Each CDR3 is given with its conserved first and last residue. Each record gives: V gene, clone size, J gene, D gene, CDR3 protein, CDR3 DNA. D genes are given only for firm matches. Size tells how often a clone was seen (once, few, many) or the class of an expanded clone, and some rows leave it out.

V gene: TRBV6-5; clone size: .; J gene: TRBJ1-2; D gene: .; CDR3 protein: CASSQGQKGYTF; CDR3 DNA: TGTGCCAGCAGTCAAGGACAGAAGGGCTACACCTTC
V gene: TRBV19; clone size: few; J gene: TRBJ2-7; D gene: .; CDR3 protein: CASSIGTKTYEQYF; CDR3 DNA: TGTGCCAGTAGTATAGGGACAAAAACCTACGAGCAGTACTTC
V gene: TRBV4-1; clone size: few; J gene: TRBJ2-5; D gene: .; CDR3 protein: CASSQDLFVTQYF; CDR3 DNA: TGCGCCAGCAGCCAAGATCTGTTTGTGACCCAGTACTTC
V gene: TRBV6-1; clone size: .; J gene: TRBJ1-5; D gene: .; CDR3 protein: CASSEAGRGNQPQHF; CDR3 DNA: TGTGCCAGCAGTGAAGCGGGCAGGGGCAATCAGCCCCAGCATTTT
V gene: TRBV4-3; clone size: .; J gene: TRBJ2-2; D gene: .; CDR3 protein: CASSLGTGRTGELFF; CDR3 DNA: TGCGCCAGCAGCCTTGGGACCGGGCGGACCGGGGAGCTGTTTTTT
V gene: TRBV28; clone size: .; J gene: TRBJ2-2; D gene: TRBD2; CDR3 protein: CASSLSSGGYPGELFF; CDR3 DNA: TGTGCCAGCAGTCTTTCTAGCGGGGGGTACCCCGGGGAGCTGTTTTTT
V gene: TRBV7-2; clone size: .; J gene: TRBJ2-5; D gene: .; CDR3 protein: CASSLESGSPVWTQYF; CDR3 DNA: TGTGCCAGCAGCTTAGAATCCGGCTCCCCAGTGTGGACCCAGTACTTC
V gene: TRBV27; clone size: .; J gene: TRBJ1-5; D gene: .; CDR3 protein: CASSRGDGFQPQHF; CDR3 DNA: TGTGCCAGCAGCAGAGGCGACGGGTTTCAGCCCCAGCATTTT
V gene: TRBV4-1; clone size: .; J gene: TRBJ2-5; D gene: TRBD1; CDR3 protein: CASSQSTGGMETQYF; CDR3 DNA: TGCGCCAGCAGCCAATCGACAGGGGGCATGGAGACCCAGTACTTC
V gene: TRBV9; clone size: .; J gene: TRBJ1-2; D gene: .; CDR3 protein: CASSVQVEGYGYTF; CDR3 DNA: TGTGCCAGCAGCGTTCAGGTGGAGGGCTATGGCTACACCTTC
V gene: TRBV6-5; clone size: .; J gene: TRBJ1-1; D gene: .; CDR3 protein: CASSYSMGQGNTEAFF; CDR3 DNA: TGTGCCAGCAGTTACTCGATGGGACAAGGGAACACTGAAGCTTTCTTT
V gene: TRBV30; clone size: .; J gene: TRBJ2-7; D gene: .; CDR3 protein: CAWSVMREHEQYF; CDR3 DNA: TGTGCCTGGAGTGTAATGAGGGAGCACGAGCAGTACTTC
V gene: TRBV2; clone size: once; J gene: TRBJ2-7; D gene: .; CDR3 protein: CASSEVGQTYEQYF; CDR3 DNA: TGTGCCAGCAGTGAAGTGGGTCAGACTTACGAGCAGTACTTC
V gene: TRBV14; clone size: .; J gene: TRBJ2-1; D gene: .; CDR3 protein: CASSREILVNEQFF; CDR3 DNA: TGTGCCAGCAGCCGAGAAATCCTTGTGAATGAGCAGTTCTTC
V gene: TRBV6-5; clone size: .; J gene: TRBJ2-5; D gene: .; CDR3 protein: CASSYGREETQYF; CDR3 DNA: TGTGCCAGCAGTTACGGCAGGGAAGAGACCCAGTACTTC
V gene: TRBV10-3; clone size: .; J gene: TRBJ1-2; D gene: TRBD1; CDR3 protein: CAISRDSNYGYTF; CDR3 DNA: TGTGCCATCAGCCGGGACAGCAACTATGGCTACACCTTC
V gene: TRBV11-2; clone size: .; J gene: TRBJ2-2; D gene: TRBD1; CDR3 protein: CASSTLVGTGGTGELFF; CDR3 DNA: TGTGCCAGCAGCACCCTGGTGGGGACAGGGGGGACCGGGGAGCTGTTTTTT
V gene: TRBV4-2; clone size: .; J gene: TRBJ2-3; D gene: .; CDR3 protein: CASSYRAERRDTQYF; CDR3 DNA: TGTGCCAGCAGCTACCGCGCGGAGAGGAGGGATACGCAGTATTTT
V gene: TRBV5-4; clone size: .; J gene: TRBJ2-5; D gene: TRBD2; CDR3 protein: CASSKGTSGVQETQYF; CDR3 DNA: TGTGCCAGCAGCAAGGGGACTAGCGGGGTTCAAGAGACCCAGTACTTC
V gene: TRBV7-9; clone size: .; J gene: TRBJ1-1; D gene: .; CDR3 protein: CASSLGAGDYTEAFF; CDR3 DNA: TGTGCCAGCAGCTTAGGTGCAGGGGATTACACTGAAGCTTTCTTT
V gene: TRBV27; clone size: .; J gene: TRBJ2-5; D gene: TRBD1; CDR3 protein: CASSTRQGLETQYF; CDR3 DNA: TGTGCCAGCAGTACCCGACAGGGGTTGGAGACCCAGTACTTC
V gene: TRBV7-2; clone size: .; J gene: TRBJ2-5; D gene: TRBD2; CDR3 protein: CASSLASGGAQETQYF; CDR3 DNA: TGTGCCAGCAGCTTAGCTAGCGGGGGCGCCCAAGAGACCCAGTACTTC
V gene: TRBV6-6; clone size: .; J gene: TRBJ1-6; D gene: .; CDR3 protein: CASRPGPAYNSPLHF; CDR3 DNA: TGTGCCAGCAGGCCCGGGCCAGCTTATAATTCACCCCTCCACTTT
V gene: TRBV11-2; clone size: few; J gene: TRBJ2-6; D gene: .; CDR3 protein: CASSPPRTGANVLTF; CDR3 DNA: TGTGCCAGCAGCCCCCCCCGAACTGGGGCCAACGTCCTGACTTTC
V gene: TRBV7-8; clone size: .; J gene: TRBJ1-6; D gene: TRBD1; CDR3 protein: CASSFNTGGAYNSPLHF; CDR3 DNA: TGTGCCAGCAGCTTTAATACAGGGGGCGCCTATAATTCACCCCTCCACTTT
V gene: TRBV6-4; clone size: few; J gene: TRBJ1-1; D gene: .; CDR3 protein: CAGTTKEAFF; CDR3 DNA: TGTGCCGGGACGACCAAGGAGGCTTTCTTT
V gene: TRBV2; clone size: .; J gene: TRBJ2-3; D gene: TRBD2; CDR3 protein: CASSRTSGGRTDTQYF; CDR3 DNA: TGTGCCAGCAGTAGGACTAGCGGGGGTAGGACAGATACGCAGTATTTT
V gene: TRBV19; clone size: .; J gene: TRBJ2-7; D gene: TRBD1; CDR3 protein: CASSIGGQGLFPSSYEQYF; CDR3 DNA: TGTGCCAGTAGTATCGGGGGACAGGGTTTATTTCCCAGCTCCTACGAGCAGTACTTC
V gene: TRBV11-3; clone size: .; J gene: TRBJ1-1; D gene: .; CDR3 protein: CASSQEGFSTEAFF; CDR3 DNA: TGTGCCAGCAGCCAAGAAGGGTTCAGCACTGAAGCTTTCTTT
V gene: TRBV15; clone size: .; J gene: TRBJ2-5; D gene: TRBD2; CDR3 protein: CATSRGLGEGQETQYF; CDR3 DNA: TGTGCCACCAGCAGAGGCCTTGGGGAGGGGCAGGAGACCCAGTACTTC
V gene: TRBV5-4; clone size: .; J gene: TRBJ1-6; D gene: TRBD1; CDR3 protein: CASSAGGASYNSPLHF; CDR3 DNA: TGTGCCAGCAGCGCAGGGGGTGCGTCCTATAATTCACCCCTCCACTTT
V gene: TRBV27; clone size: .; J gene: TRBJ1-4; D gene: .; CDR3 protein: CASSLGFQGKATNEKLFF; CDR3 DNA: TGTGCCAGCAGTTTAGGGTTTCAGGGGAAGGCGACTAATGAAAAACTGTTTTTT
V gene: TRBV5-4; clone size: .; J gene: TRBJ2-7; D gene: .; CDR3 protein: CASSRVSYEQYF; CDR3 DNA: TGTGCCAGCAGCCGCGTCTCCTACGAGCAGTACTTC
V gene: TRBV6-5; clone size: .; J gene: TRBJ1-2; D gene: .; CDR3 protein: CASSQGPGGYTF; CDR3 DNA: TGTGCCAGCAGTCAAGGACCGGGGGGCTACACCTTC
V gene: TRBV6-5; clone size: .; J gene: TRBJ2-7; D gene: .; CDR3 protein: CASSYSGSTRSYEQYF; CDR3 DNA: TGTGCCAGCAGTTACTCAGGGAGCACCCGCTCCTACGAGCAGTACTTC
V gene: TRBV12-5; clone size: .; J gene: TRBJ2-7; D gene: TRBD1; CDR3 protein: CASGQSGTGYYEQYF; CDR3 DNA: TGTGCTAGTGGTCAATCCGGGACAGGGTACTACGAGCAGTACTTC
V gene: TRBV29-1; clone size: .; J gene: TRBJ2-3; D gene: .; CDR3 protein: CSVGNTDTQYF; CDR3 DNA: TGCAGCGTGGGGAACACAGATACGCAGTATTTT
V gene: TRBV6-1; clone size: .; J gene: TRBJ1-4; D gene: .; CDR3 protein: CASRVGEGWEKLFF; CDR3 DNA: TGTGCCAGCAGGGTGGGAGAAGGATGGGAAAAACTGTTTTTT
V gene: TRBV10-3; clone size: .; J gene: TRBJ2-5; D gene: TRBD2; CDR3 protein: CAISDSGTGGETQYF; CDR3 DNA: TGTGCCATCAGTGACTCCGGGACGGGGGGAGAGACCCAGTACTTC
V gene: TRBV27; clone size: .; J gene: TRBJ2-6; D gene: .; CDR3 protein: CASSSYGANVLTF; CDR3 DNA: TGTGCCAGCAGTTCCTATGGGGCCAACGTCCTGACTTTC
V gene: TRBV29-1; clone size: .; J gene: TRBJ1-2; D gene: .; CDR3 protein: CSVVDGNYGYTF; CDR3 DNA: TGCAGCGTGGTGGACGGGAACTATGGCTACACCTTC
V gene: TRBV19; clone size: few; J gene: TRBJ1-1; D gene: TRBD1; CDR3 protein: CASRMGQDGNTEAFF; CDR3 DNA: TGTGCCAGTAGGATGGGACAGGACGGGAACACTGAAGCTTTCTTT
V gene: TRBV10-1; clone size: .; J gene: TRBJ2-3; D gene: TRBD1; CDR3 protein: CATLDRFTDTQYF; CDR3 DNA: TGCGCCACCTTGGACAGGTTTACAGATACGCAGTATTTT
V gene: TRBV7-8; clone size: .; J gene: TRBJ2-1; D gene: TRBD2; CDR3 protein: CASSPMGLAVNEQFF; CDR3 DNA: TGTGCCAGCAGCCCAATGGGACTAGCGGTCAATGAGCAGTTCTTC
V gene: TRBV7-9; clone size: .; J gene: TRBJ1-4; D gene: .; CDR3 protein: CASSPTGGWDEKLFF; CDR3 DNA: TGTGCCAGCAGTCCCACTGGGGGTTGGGATGAAAAACTGTTTTTT